The 13 T cell receptor beta chains presented below share a single source sample, sequenced in a study of vaccination and CD4 T cells after COVID-19. The sample's treatment: roughly nine-day PBMC culture with coronavirus spike peptide pools or control peptides (ViraFEST assay). CD4+ T cells that came from the unexposed donor were collected before the COVID-19 pandemic (2011-2018). Their antigen targets remain unknown. Cultured CD4+ T cell DNA underwent sequencing with the Oncomine TCR Beta short-read assay. After culture, CD4+ T cells served as the source for genomic DNA extraction. From the PCR reads, TCRdb called clonotypes with MiXCR, one entry per CDR3 protein. The profile shows some 9,100 distinct CDR3 sequences, roughly 30% of them singletons. The sequencing sample was made of CD4+ T cells from blood, cultured in vitro. Receptors originate from a human donor in good health.

This chain links TRBV27 with TRBJ1-4, with 8 bases fitting TRBD1. Trimming took 4 bases from V and 8 from J; bases not matched to a gene: 12. The germline V gene has CDR1 MNHEY and CDR2 SMNVEV (reference sequence). This CDR3 spans 16 amino acids. The CDR3 loop reads CASSSWTGRGGEKLFF. CDR3 DNA: TGTGCCAGCAGTTCATGGACAGGGCGGGGTGGGGAAAAACTGTTTTTT.

This clonotype was seen a few times. The chain combines TRBV20-1 with TRBJ2-5; D is possibly TRBD2 (6 bases). Germline assignment: CDR1 DFQATT and CDR2 SNEGSKA (reference sequence). The CDR3 contains 11 residues. The DNA for the CDR3 is TGCGGGGTAGCGGACTCAAAGACCCAGTACTTC. Encoded protein: CGVADSKTQYF.

This chain uses TRBV19 with TRBJ1-1, with D uncertain. This CDR3 comprises 14 residues. CDR1 is LNHDA and CDR2 is SQIVND in the germline V gene (reference sequence). Trimming shortened V by 7 bases and J by 4 bases, and 16 bases separated the two germline ends. CDR3 loop: CASTDPARPTEAFF. CDR3 bases: TGTGCCAGTACGGACCCTGCCCGGCCCACTGAAGCTTTCTTT.

The V gene is TRBV11-1, the J gene TRBJ1-4, with a tentative D call TRBD1 (5 bases). V dropped 7 bases and J dropped 5 bases, with 14 bases sitting between them. CDR1 is SGHAT, CDR2 FQDESV, per germline (reference sequence). The CDR3 loop spans 14 amino acids. The chain's CDR3 is CASTPRGSNEKLFF. Here the CDR3 DNA reads TGTGCCAGCACCCCCCGGGGGTCCAATGAAAAACTGTTTTTT.

In its sample, this clonotype was seen a few times. The V gene is TRBV6-5, the J gene TRBJ1-1, with 8 bases identical to TRBD1. The V gene end was trimmed by 0 bases and the J gene end by 6 bases; junction bases not matched to a gene: 12. The germline V gene has CDR1 MNHEY and CDR2 SVGAGI. The CDR3 runs 17 residues. CDR3 residues: CASSYSPWGRGLAEAFF. The CDR3 region has the DNA TGTGCCAGCAGTTACTCCCCCTGGGGCAGGGGGCTCGCTGAAGCTTTCTTT.

V usage is TRBV6-2 or TRBV6-3 and J usage is TRBJ2-1, with 15 bases that match TRBD2. Germline V CDR1 and CDR2: MNHEY, SVGEGT. Trimming took 1 base from V and 0 from J; bases not matched to a gene: 13. The CDR3 is 22 residues long. The CDR3 DNA is TGTGCCAGCAGTTACTACGGGGGGTCCGGGACTAGCGGGAGGAGCTCCTACAATGAGCAGTTCTTC. Encoded protein: CASSYYGGSGTSGRSSYNEQFF.

A few counts support this clonotype. The V gene is TRBV29-1, the J gene TRBJ1-2; 8 bases line up with TRBD1. V was pared by 4 bases and J by 7 bases, with 5 bases of the junction left unmatched. The CDR3 is 12 amino acids. The germline gives CDR1 SQVTM, CDR2 ANQGSEA. The CDR3 DNA reads TGCAGCGTTGCGGCAGGGGGCTTTGGCTACACCTTC. It codes for CSVAAGGFGYTF.

CDR3 protein: CASSQVHKMDTGELFF. The CDR3 nucleotides are TGCGCCAGCAGCCAAGTCCACAAGATGGACACCGGGGAGCTGTTTTTT. The chain combines TRBV4-3 with TRBJ2-2; D is uncertain. The CDR3 length is 16 residues. Germline loops: CDR1 LGHNA, CDR2 YSLEER. Trimming cost V 1 base and J 3 bases, with 12 bases left between them.

This chain links TRBV19 with TRBJ1-3; 7 nucleotides match TRBD1. Trimming at V came to 2 bases and at J to 0 bases, leaving 4 bases not matched to a gene. This CDR3 has 16 residues. Germline V gives CDR1 LNHDA, CDR2 SQIVND (reference sequence). The CDR3 region has the DNA TGTGCCAGTAGTATACCTACAGGGGCCTCTGGAAACACCATATATTTT. Its protein is CASSIPTGASGNTIYF. The full variable domain, with the rest looked up from reference TRBV19 and TRBJ1-3, is DGGITQSPKYLFRKEGQNVTLSCEQNLNHDAMYWYRQDPGQGLRLIYYSQIVNDFQKGDIAEGYSVSREKKESFPLTVTSAQKNPTAFYLCASSIPTGASGNTIYFGEGSWLTVV.

This clonotype has a handful of counts. The J gene is TRBJ2-5, the V gene TRBV24-1, with TRBD1 matching 7 bases. The V gene's germline CDR1 is KGHDR and CDR2 SFDVKD. V was pared by 2 bases and J by 4 bases, with 6 bases of the junction left unmatched. This CDR3 comprises 15 residues. For the CDR3, the DNA is TGTGCCACCAGTGATTACGGCAGGGGGAGAGAGACCCAGTACTTC. This encodes CATSDYGRGRETQYF.

The CDR3 sequence: CASSRKLSSGNTIYF. The CDR3 DNA follows: TGTGCCAGCAGCCGAAAACTGAGCTCTGGAAACACCATATATTTT. This sequence joins TRBV6-1 and TRBJ1-3; no firm D call. Germline CDR1 reads MNHNS; CDR2 reads SASEGT. The CDR3 length is 15 residues. Trimming removed 6 bases at V and 0 bases at J, with 12 bases between.

This chain uses TRBV28 with TRBJ1-1; tentatively, D is TRBD1 (6 bases). Trimming took 2 bases from V and 3 from J, leaving 7 bases between them. CDR3 length: 13 amino acids. Germline loops: CDR1 MDHEN, CDR2 SYDVKM. The chain's CDR3 is CASSLNRDTEAFF. DNA for the CDR3: TGTGCCAGCAGTTTAAACAGGGACACTGAAGCTTTCTTT. Drawing the rest from reference TRBV28 and TRBJ1-1, the complete variable domain is DVKVTQSSRYLVKRTGEKVFLECVQDMDHENMFWYRQDPGLGLRLIYFSYDVKMKEKGDIPEGYSVSREKKERFSLILESASTNQTSMYLCASSLNRDTEAFFGQGTRLTVV.

The V gene is TRBV28, the J gene TRBJ2-1; 11 bases match TRBD1. The germline CDR1 and CDR2 sequences are MDHEN and SYDVKM. V trimming: 4 bases; J trimming: 6 bases; junction bases outside the gene matches: 8. The CDR3 extends over 16 amino acids. The CDR3: CASSSYGTGGRNEQFF. CDR3 in DNA: TGTGCCAGCAGTTCGTACGGGACAGGGGGTCGCAATGAGCAGTTCTTC. Looking up the rest from reference TRBV28 and TRBJ2-1 gives the full variable domain: DVKVTQSSRYLVKRTGEKVFLECVQDMDHENMFWYRQDPGLGLRLIYFSYDVKMKEKGDIPEGYSVSREKKERFSLILESASTNQTSMYLCASSSYGTGGRNEQFFGPGTRLTVL.